The 30 T cell receptor beta chains below were found in one sample sequenced in a study of blood T cell repertoires in COVID-19. Clones were read by immunoSEQ multiplex PCR, and TCRdb kept only the in-frame ones, dropping some. The sample has around 140,000 clones; roughly four fifths are singletons. The sequenced material came from peripheral blood. These receptors all stem from a woman aged 55 to 70 with acute or convalescent COVID-19.

The chain has TRBV30 and TRBJ2-7; 9 nucleotides align to TRBD1. This CDR3 region has 14 residues. Germline assignment: CDR1 GTSNPN and CDR2 SVGIG (reference sequence). With V trimmed by 2 bases and J by 6 bases, 8 bases remained unmatched. CDR3 sequence: CAWSLGQGPSEQYF. The CDR3 DNA sequence: TGTGCCTGGAGTCTTGGACAGGGGCCCTCCGAGCAGTACTTC.

The chain is built from TRBV6-5 and TRBJ2-7; 8 bases fit TRBD1. Trimming cost V 0 bases and J 1 base; bases outside gene matches: 5. CDR1 and CDR2 (germline): MNHEY, SVGAGI. The CDR3 runs 16 residues. The chain's CDR3 is CASSYSDTGGSYEQYF. The CDR3 coding sequence is TGTGCCAGCAGTTACTCCGATACAGGGGGATCCTACGAGCAGTACTTC.

The count of this clone is one. The V call is TRBV28, the J call TRBJ2-7, with 8 nucleotides matching TRBD1. The CDR3 consists of 16 residues. Germline V gives CDR1 MDHEN, CDR2 SYDVKM. V shed 6 bases, J shed 1 base, and the junction held 11 bases outside the gene matches. The CDR3 protein is CASSYGPRTGSYEQYF. CDR3 nucleotide sequence: TGTGCCAGCAGCTACGGGCCGAGGACAGGGTCCTACGAGCAGTACTTC.

The chain employs TRBV7-3 and TRBJ1-1; 7 nucleotides agree with TRBD1. J lost 5 bases, V lost 7 bases, and 16 bases had no gene match. Germline CDR1 is SGHTA and CDR2 is FQGTGA. CDR3 length: 16 residues. CDR3 DNA sequence: TGTGCCAGCACCCTCCCCCAACAGGGGTCGGGTACTGAAGCTTTCTTT. As protein: CASTLPQQGSGTEAFF.

The rearrangement uses TRBV11-3 and TRBJ2-3; 9 nucleotides line up with TRBD2. The CDR3 is 15 amino acids. V lost 5 bases to trimming and J lost 2 bases; unmatched junction nucleotides: 5. Per the germline V gene, CDR1 is SGHNT and CDR2 is YENEEA. The CDR3 DNA reads TGTGCCAGCAGCCGGCGGGAGGGCCTCACAGATACGCAGTATTTT. Protein product: CASSRREGLTDTQYF.

The V and J genes are TRBV7-8 and TRBJ2-5, with TRBD2 as a possible D gene (7 bases). CDR3 size: 15 residues. The germline gives CDR1 SGHVS, CDR2 FQNEAQ. Trimming left V 5 bases short and J 5 bases short, with 18 bases between. This CDR3 is CASSIGGGAVETQYF. CDR3 DNA sequence: TGTGCCAGCAGCATAGGGGGGGGCGCGGTGGAGACCCAGTACTTC.

The J gene is TRBJ1-1, the V gene TRBV15; D gene uncertain. This CDR3 has 15 amino acids. The germline gives CDR1 LNHNV, CDR2 YYDKDF (reference sequence). Trimming took off 5 bases at V and 1 base at J, with 14 bases between the two ends. CDR3 sequence reads: CATSGYSDGNTEAFF. CDR3 nucleotides: TGTGCCACCAGCGGATACAGTGATGGGAACACTGAAGCTTTCTTT.

This clone was counted a single time. The V call is TRBV3-1 (or the pseudogene TRBV3-2), the J call TRBJ2-1, with D maybe TRBD2 (6 bases). V was clipped by 4 bases and J by 4 bases, with 17 bases between them. The CDR3 extends over 16 amino acids. Germline V lookup: CDR1 LGHDT, CDR2 YNNKEL (reference sequence). CDR3 amino acids: CASSRWDFSEYNEQFF. The CDR3 DNA reads as TGTGCCAGCAGCCGATGGGACTTCTCCGAGTACAATGAGCAGTTCTTC.

This chain uses TRBV12-3 or TRBV12-4 with TRBJ2-3; D remains ambiguous. Trimming cost V 6 bases and J 1 base, with 8 bases left between them. The CDR3 covers 13 residues. The CDR3 coding sequence is TGTGCCAGCAGCAGGTCGGGCACAGATACGCAGTATTTT. Encoded protein: CASSRSGTDTQYF.

CDR3 loop: CASSTREVLNGNEQFF. The CDR3 DNA reads as TGTGCCAGCAGCACCAGGGAGGTATTAAATGGTAATGAGCAGTTCTTC. The rearrangement joins TRBV21-1 to TRBJ2-1; TRBD2, the D gene given by the table, was not confirmed from the DNA. TRBV21-1 is a pseudogene locus. This CDR3 contains 16 residues.

In its sample, this clone was seen a few times. The chain has TRBV19 and TRBJ2-7, with TRBD2 matching over 7 bases. Trimming took 5 bases from V and 3 from J; bases not matched to a gene: 13. The CDR3 contains 16 residues. The germline V gene encodes CDR1 LNHDA and CDR2 SQIVND (reference sequence). CDR3 coding DNA: TGTGCCAGTAGTCTCCCCGGGAGGACTAGTCACTACGAGCAGTACTTC. Translated, it gives CASSLPGRTSHYEQYF.

The rearrangement links TRBV28 to TRBJ1-2, with TRBD1 matching 7 bases. The V segment lost 6 bases and the J segment 4 bases; nucleotides outside the gene matches: 8. Germline CDR1 and CDR2: MDHEN and SYDVKM. The CDR3 is made up of 14 amino acids. CDR3 in DNA: TGTGCCAGCAGCTTGGGAACAGGGGTCTATGGCTACACCTTC. As protein: CASSLGTGVYGYTF.

The chain couples TRBV7-2 to TRBJ1-3, with D possibly matching TRBD1 (6 bases). Germline V lookup: CDR1 SGHTA, CDR2 FQGNSA. CDR3 length: 16 residues. V lost 2 bases and J lost 0, with 11 bases in between. CDR3 sequence reads: CASSLHRAFSGNTIYF. In DNA, the CDR3 is TGTGCCAGCAGCTTACACAGGGCCTTCTCTGGAAACACCATATATTTT. Full variable domain (remainder filled in from reference TRBV7-2 and TRBJ1-3): GAGVSQSPSNKVTEKGKDVELRCDPISGHTALYWYRQSLGQGLEFLIYFQGNSAPDKSGLPSDRFSAERTGGSVSTLTIQRTQQEDSAVYLCASSLHRAFSGNTIYFGEGSWLTVV.

The V gene is TRBV2, the J gene TRBJ1-1; D may be TRBD1 (6 bases). Germline-derived CDR1 and CDR2 are SNHLY and FYNNEI. V was pared by 7 bases and J by 1 base, with 10 bases between. The CDR3 contains 13 residues. CDR3 sequence (DNA): TGTGCCAGCATCACAGGGACGAACACTGAAGCTTTCTTT. Its protein is CASITGTNTEAFF.

The V and J genes are TRBV7-3 and TRBJ2-6, with D uncertain. The CDR3 extends over 13 amino acids. V lost 2 bases, J lost 4 bases, and 3 bases lay in between. Germline loops: CDR1 SGHTA, CDR2 FQGTGA. This CDR3 is CASSLGGANVLTF. The CDR3 DNA follows: TGTGCCAGCAGCTTAGGCGGGGCCAACGTCCTGACTTTC.

The chain links TRBV18 to TRBJ1-5; no clear D gene. The CDR3 loop spans 12 amino acids. The V end was cut by 6 bases, the J end by 4 bases, with 7 bases between. Germline V gives CDR1 KGHSH, CDR2 LQKENI. The CDR3 region has the DNA TGTGCCAGCTCCTCGGGGAATCAGCCCCAGCATTTT. This encodes CASSSGNQPQHF.

The chain's CDR3 is CATRPDRAATEAFF. In DNA, the CDR3 is TGTGCCACCAGACCTGACAGGGCGGCCACTGAAGCTTTCTTT. The gene calls are TRBV15 and TRBJ1-1; 7 bases agree with TRBD1. CDR1 and CDR2 (germline): LNHNV, YYDKDF (reference sequence). This CDR3 is built from 14 residues. V shed 6 bases, J shed 4 bases, and the junction held 8 bases outside the gene matches.

The V and J genes are TRBV3-1 (or the pseudogene TRBV3-2) and TRBJ1-5, with D uncertain. V was shortened by 1 base and J by 6 bases, with 16 bases between the two germline ends. The germline CDR1 and CDR2 sequences are LGHDT and YNNKEL (reference sequence). CDR3 size: 16 residues. CDR3 amino acids: CASSQGSRLLSQPQHF. The CDR3 DNA is TGTGCCAGCAGCCAAGGTTCCAGGCTTCTCAGTCAGCCCCAGCATTTT.

The chain recombines TRBV7-3 with TRBJ2-1; 10 bases agree with TRBD2. The CDR3 contains 17 residues. V gave up 5 bases and J gave up 0 bases; unmatched junction bases: 7. Germline values: CDR1 SGHTA, CDR2 FQGTGA. For the CDR3, the DNA is TGTGCCAGCAGCCAGACAGCGGGAGGGCCCTCCTACAATGAGCAGTTCTTC. Protein product: CASSQTAGGPSYNEQFF.

V gene TRBV11-3 combines with J gene TRBJ2-7, with 9 positions matching TRBD1. Germline values: CDR1 SGHNT, CDR2 YENEEA. The CDR3 sequence is 17 residues long. After removal of 4 bases from V and 4 bases from J, the junction contained 14 bases not matched to a gene. In nucleotides, the CDR3 is TGTGCCAGCAGCTCCCGATTCTACAGGGGGCCTAGTTACGAGCAGTACTTC. Its protein is CASSSRFYRGPSYEQYF.

In this sample, this clone turned up a few times. The J gene is TRBJ2-7, the V gene TRBV19; the match to TRBD1 covers 7 bases. Germline assignment: CDR1 LNHDA and CDR2 SQIVND (reference sequence). The CDR3 has 15 amino acids. V lost 3 bases to trimming and J lost 2 bases; unmatched junction nucleotides: 7. This chain's CDR3 is CASSIGDRVTYEQYF. The CDR3 bases are TGTGCCAGTAGTATTGGAGACAGGGTAACCTACGAGCAGTACTTC.

The rearrangement links TRBV27 to TRBJ2-1; D possibly corresponds to TRBD2 (5 bases). CDR3 length: 15 residues. Trimming cost V 5 bases and J 8 bases, with 19 bases left between them. Germline values: CDR1 MNHEY, CDR2 SMNVEV (reference sequence). Written as DNA, the CDR3 is TGTGCCAGCAGTACCAGCGGAAGCCTCGGGGATGAGCAGTTCTTC. Amino acids: CASSTSGSLGDEQFF.

J is TRBJ2-7 and V is TRBV6-5; possible D gene TRBD2, 7 bases. CDR3 size: 13 residues. Trimming took off 6 bases at V and 4 bases at J, with 13 bases between the two ends. In germline, CDR1 is MNHEY, CDR2 SVGAGI. In DNA, the CDR3 is TGTGCCAGCAGGGGGGGAGGGGGGTACGAGCAGTACTTC. It codes for CASRGGGGYEQYF.

The chain couples TRBV6-6 to TRBJ1-2, with 10 bases lining up with TRBD1. There are 13 residues in the CDR3. V shed 6 bases and J 7 bases; nucleotides not matched to a gene: 5. Germline V gene sequence: CDR1 MNHNY, CDR2 SVGAGI (reference sequence). Written as DNA, the CDR3 is TGTGCCAGCAGGCGGGACAGGGGTTCTGGCTACACCTTC. It is translated as CASRRDRGSGYTF.

V usage is TRBV19 and J usage is TRBJ2-2; D is possibly TRBD1 (6 bases). The CDR3 covers 15 residues. V lost 3 bases to trimming and J lost 4 bases, with 12 bases between them. Germline lookup yields CDR1 LNHDA and CDR2 SQIVND (reference sequence). The CDR3 here is CASSMWGRGTGELFF. The CDR3 nucleotides are TGTGCCAGTAGTATGTGGGGGCGCGGCACCGGGGAGCTGTTTTTT.

This clone has only one observation. The chain employs TRBV27 and TRBJ2-7; 7 nucleotides match TRBD2. This CDR3 is 12 amino acids long. V shed 8 bases and J 2 bases; nucleotides not matched to a gene: 3. Germline V gives CDR1 MNHEY, CDR2 SMNVEV (reference sequence). The CDR3 nucleotides are TGTGCCAGCGCTAGCGGAACCTACGAGCAGTACTTC. This codes for CASASGTYEQYF.

The V gene is TRBV5-1, the J gene TRBJ2-3, with D possibly TRBD2 on 5 matching bases. V dropped 1 base and J dropped 0 bases, with 15 bases sitting between them. Germline lookup yields CDR1 SGHRS and CDR2 YFSETQ. The CDR3 sequence is 17 residues long. Here the CDR3 reads CASSLPLVASSTDTQYF. DNA for the CDR3: TGCGCCAGCAGCTTGCCCCTAGTGGCTAGCAGCACAGATACGCAGTATTTT. Combining the CDR3 with reference TRBV5-1 and TRBJ2-3 gives the whole variable domain KAGVTQTPRYLIKTRGQQVTLSCSPISGHRSVSWYQQTPGQGLQFLFEYFSETQRNKGNFPGRFSGRQFSNSRSEMNVSTLELGDSALYLCASSLPLVASSTDTQYFGPGTRLTVL.

The rearrangement joins TRBV27 to TRBJ2-4; D remains unclear. Between the trimmed V and J ends, which lost 4 bases and 3 bases, there was a span of 13 bases. The CDR3 is 15 residues long. Per germline, CDR1 MNHEY and CDR2 SMNVEV (reference sequence). Written as DNA, the CDR3 is TGTGCCAGCAGTTCTCCCGGGTTGGGCAAAAACATTCAGTACTTC. It specifies CASSSPGLGKNIQYF.

The CDR3, as DNA: TGCAGCGTTCGACCGGACAGACGCTACGAGCAGTACTTC. Protein product: CSVRPDRRYEQYF. The rearrangement joins TRBV29-1 to TRBJ2-7, with a possible D match to TRBD1 (6 bases). With 5 bases removed from V and 3 bases from J, the gap between germline ends came to 14 bases. Germline V lookup: CDR1 SQVTM, CDR2 ANQGSEA. CDR3 size: 13 residues.

This chain joins TRBV15 and TRBJ2-5; the match to TRBD2 covers 10 bases. The ends lost 6 bases at V and 2 bases at J; junction bases unmatched: 6. This CDR3 is 15 amino acids long. The germline V gene has CDR1 LNHNV and CDR2 YYDKDF (reference sequence). The CDR3 reads CATSRTSGEQETQYF. The CDR3 DNA reads TGTGCCACCAGTAGAACTAGCGGGGAACAAGAGACCCAGTACTTC.